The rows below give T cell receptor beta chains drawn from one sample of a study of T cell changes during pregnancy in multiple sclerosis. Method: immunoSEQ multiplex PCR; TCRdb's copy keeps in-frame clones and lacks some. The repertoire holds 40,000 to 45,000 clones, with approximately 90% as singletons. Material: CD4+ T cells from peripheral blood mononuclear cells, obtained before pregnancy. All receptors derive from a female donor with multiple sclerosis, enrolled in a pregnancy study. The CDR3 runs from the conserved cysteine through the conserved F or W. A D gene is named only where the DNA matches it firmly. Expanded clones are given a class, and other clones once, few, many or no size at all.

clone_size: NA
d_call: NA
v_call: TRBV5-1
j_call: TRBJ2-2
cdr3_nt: TGCGCCAGCAGCTTCACAGAGACCGGGGAGCTGTTTTTT
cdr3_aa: CASSFTETGELFF

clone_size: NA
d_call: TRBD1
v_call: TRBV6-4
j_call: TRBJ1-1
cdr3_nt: TGTGCCAGCAGTGCCGAGGGACAGTCGACTGAAGCTTTCTTT
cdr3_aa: CASSAEGQSTEAFF

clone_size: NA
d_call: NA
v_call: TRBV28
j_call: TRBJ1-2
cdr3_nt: TGTGCCATTTTGGGTGGGGACACCGCTAACTATGGCTACACCTTC
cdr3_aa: CAILGGDTANYGYTF

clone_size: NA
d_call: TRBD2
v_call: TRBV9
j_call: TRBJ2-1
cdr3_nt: TGTGCCAGCAGCGCTGGAGCGGGAGTAAGCTACAATGAGCAGTTCTTC
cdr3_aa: CASSAGAGVSYNEQFF

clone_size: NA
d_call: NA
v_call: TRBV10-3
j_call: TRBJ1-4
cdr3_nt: TGTGCCATCAGTGAGGGGGCAGGTAATGAAAAACTGTTTTTT
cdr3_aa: CAISEGAGNEKLFF

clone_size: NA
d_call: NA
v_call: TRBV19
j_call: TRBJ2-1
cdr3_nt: TGTGCCAGTAGTATTCTCCACGGGGATGAGCAGTTCTTC
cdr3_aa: CASSILHGDEQFF

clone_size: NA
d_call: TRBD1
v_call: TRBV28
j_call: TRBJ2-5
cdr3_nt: TGTGCCAGCAGCTCATCTCTGGACAGGGCCCGAGAGACCCAGTACTTC
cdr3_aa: CASSSSLDRARETQYF

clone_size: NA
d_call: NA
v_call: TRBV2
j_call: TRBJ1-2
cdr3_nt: TGTGCCAGCAGTGGTGGGGCAGGGGATAGCTATGGCTACACCTTC
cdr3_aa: CASSGGAGDSYGYTF

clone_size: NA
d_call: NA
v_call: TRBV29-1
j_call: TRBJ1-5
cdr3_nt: TGCAGCGTCGCCGATGAGACACCTCTGTCCCAGCATTTT
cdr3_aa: CSVADETPLSQHF

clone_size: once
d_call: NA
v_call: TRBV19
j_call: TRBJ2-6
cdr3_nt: TGTGCCAGTAGTACGCGCGGGGGCTCGGCTGGGGCCAACGTCCTGACTTTC
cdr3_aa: CASSTRGGSAGANVLTF

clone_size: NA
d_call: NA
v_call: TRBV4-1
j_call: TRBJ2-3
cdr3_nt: TGCGCCAGCAGCCAACTGGAGGCAGATACGCAGTATTTT
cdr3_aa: CASSQLEADTQYF

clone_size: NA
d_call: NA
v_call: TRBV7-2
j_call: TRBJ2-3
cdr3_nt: TGTGCCAGCAGCTTAGAGGCGGGGAGAACAGATACGCAGTATTTT
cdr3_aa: CASSLEAGRTDTQYF

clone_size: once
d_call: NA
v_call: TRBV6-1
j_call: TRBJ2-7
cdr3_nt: TGTGCCGCTAATCGGGGAGAGCGGTACGAGCAGTACTTC
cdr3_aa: CAANRGERYEQYF

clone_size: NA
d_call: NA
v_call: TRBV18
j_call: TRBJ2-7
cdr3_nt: TGTGCCAGCTCACCATTAGGGGGGGGCTACGAGCAGTACTTC
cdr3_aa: CASSPLGGGYEQYF

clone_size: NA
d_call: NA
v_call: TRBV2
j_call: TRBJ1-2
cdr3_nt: TGTGCCAGCAACGAAGGGAGGGCTAACTATGGCTACACCTTC
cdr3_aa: CASNEGRANYGYTF

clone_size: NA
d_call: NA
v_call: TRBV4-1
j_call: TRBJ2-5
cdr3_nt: TGCGCCAGCAGCCAGGACCCCGGCGGGGGCGGGGAGACCCAGTACTTC
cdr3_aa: CASSQDPGGGGETQYF

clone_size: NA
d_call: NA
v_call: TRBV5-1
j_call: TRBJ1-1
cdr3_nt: TGCGCCAGCAGCCAAGGGGCCCTAGGGCGACTTGCTTTCTTT
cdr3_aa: CASSQGALGRLAFF

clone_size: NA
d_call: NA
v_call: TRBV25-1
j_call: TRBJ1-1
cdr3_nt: TGTGCCAGCACTCTGTCAGGGGAAGCTTTCTTT
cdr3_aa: CASTLSGEAFF

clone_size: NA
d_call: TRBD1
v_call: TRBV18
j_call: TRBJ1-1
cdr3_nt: TGTGCCAGCTCACCACGGGACAGGGCCCTCGGGGGAACTGAAGCTTTCTTT
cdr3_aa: CASSPRDRALGGTEAFF

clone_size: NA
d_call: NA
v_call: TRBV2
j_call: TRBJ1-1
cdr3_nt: TGTGCCAGCACCTTATCACAGAACACTGAAGCTTTCTTT
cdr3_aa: CASTLSQNTEAFF

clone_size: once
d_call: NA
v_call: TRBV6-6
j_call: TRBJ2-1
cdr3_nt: TGTGCCAGCAGGGGTGGCGGAAACAACATCAATGAGCAGTTCTTC
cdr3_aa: CASRGGGNNINEQFF

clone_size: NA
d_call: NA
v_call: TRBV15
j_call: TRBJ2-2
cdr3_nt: TGTGCCACCAGCAGAGATCTGGCCATTGCAACCGGGGAGCTGTTTTTT
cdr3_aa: CATSRDLAIATGELFF

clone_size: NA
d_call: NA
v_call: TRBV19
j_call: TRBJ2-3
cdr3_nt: TGTGCCAGTAAGTCAGTCAGCACAGATACGCAGTATTTT
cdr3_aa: CASKSVSTDTQYF

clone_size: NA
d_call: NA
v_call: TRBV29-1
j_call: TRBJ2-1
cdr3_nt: TGCAGCGTTTCAGGGTTCCATGAGCAGTTCTTC
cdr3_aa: CSVSGFHEQFF

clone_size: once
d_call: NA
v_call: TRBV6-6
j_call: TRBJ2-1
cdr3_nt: TGTGCCAGCAGTCCAGCGAGCTCCTACAATGAGCAGTTCTTC
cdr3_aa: CASSPASSYNEQFF

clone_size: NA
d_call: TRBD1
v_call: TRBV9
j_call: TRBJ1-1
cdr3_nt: TGTGCCAGCAGCGCCGGACAGGGTTGGGCCCCGAACACTGAAGCTTTCTTT
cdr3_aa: CASSAGQGWAPNTEAFF

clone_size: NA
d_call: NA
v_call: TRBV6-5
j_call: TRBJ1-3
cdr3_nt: TGTGCCAGCAGGGCCCCCTCTGGAAACACCATATATTTT
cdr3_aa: CASRAPSGNTIYF

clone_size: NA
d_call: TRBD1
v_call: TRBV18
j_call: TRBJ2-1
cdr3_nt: TGTGCCAGCTCACCAAGGGACAGCCTCTACAATGAGCAGTTCTTC
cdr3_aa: CASSPRDSLYNEQFF

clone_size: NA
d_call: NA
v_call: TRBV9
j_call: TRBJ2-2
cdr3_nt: TGTGCCAGCAGCCCCTGGCGGGCGAACACCGGGGAGCTGTTTTTT
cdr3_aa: CASSPWRANTGELFF

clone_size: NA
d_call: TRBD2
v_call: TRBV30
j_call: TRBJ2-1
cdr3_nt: TGTGCCTGGAGTGTAAGGACTAGCGGGAGCTCCTACAATGAGCAGTTCTTC
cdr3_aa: CAWSVRTSGSSYNEQFF

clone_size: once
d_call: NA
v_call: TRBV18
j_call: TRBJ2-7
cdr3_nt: TGTGCCAGCTCCCCCGTGGCCCCCGGGGAGCAGTACTTC
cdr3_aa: CASSPVAPGEQYF